These T cell receptor beta chains were read from a single sample in a study of chemoradiotherapy in HPV16-positive cancers. Some clones are missing from TCRdb's copy, which holds only in-frame ones; the method was immunoSEQ multiplex PCR. The repertoire has under 1,500 clones, about four fifths of them found once; the top ten carry around 13%. Source: tumor tissue, taken from a patient who underwent chemoradiotherapy. These receptors were taken from a human donor with HPV-associated anogenital cancer. CDR3s include the opening cysteine and the closing phenylalanine or tryptophan. A D gene is named only where the DNA matches it firmly. Size is omitted from some rows. Given values are once, few, many or a class for expanded clones.

j_gene | v_gene | d_gene | abundance | CDR3aa | CDR3nt
TRBJ2-5 | TRBV2 | . | once | CASSGNGKETQYF | TGTGCCAGCAGTGGTAATGGGAAGGAGACCCAGTACTTC
TRBJ1-1 | TRBV5-5 | . | . | CASSLTQAGNTEAFF | TGTGCCAGCAGCTTGACGCAGGCTGGGAACACTGAAGCTTTCTTT
TRBJ2-1 | TRBV7-2 | TRBD2 | . | CASSLTSGRHNEQFF | TGTGCCAGCAGCTTGACTAGCGGGAGGCACAATGAGCAGTTCTTC
TRBJ1-5 | TRBV19 | . | hyperexpanded | CASGGGNGNQPQHF | TGTGCCAGTGGGGGGGGGAATGGCAATCAGCCCCAGCATTTT
TRBJ1-5 | TRBV19 | TRBD1 | . | CASSIDWGGGYQPQHF | TGTGCCAGTAGTATAGATTGGGGAGGGGGCTATCAGCCCCAGCATTTT
TRBJ2-3 | TRBV19 | TRBD2 | once | CASSTNRSRGADTQYF | TGTGCCAGTAGTACAAACAGATCCCGGGGGGCAGATACGCAGTATTTT
TRBJ2-1 | TRBV5-1 | . | . | CASSALVSGEQFF | TGCGCCAGCAGCGCACTAGTATCGGGTGAGCAGTTCTTC
TRBJ2-3 | TRBV28 | TRBD1 | . | CASDRGSDTQYF | TGTGCCAGCGACAGGGGATCAGATACGCAGTATTTT
TRBJ2-2 | TRBV6-1 | . | . | CASMEENTGELFF | TGTGCCAGCATGGAGGAGAACACCGGGGAGCTGTTTTTT
TRBJ1-1 | TRBV9 | . | . | CASSVNPNREDWTEAFF | TGTGCCAGCAGCGTCAATCCCAACAGGGAAGATTGGACTGAAGCTTTCTTT
TRBJ2-7 | TRBV6-1 | . | large | CASSENPPPYEQYF | TGTGCCAGCAGTGAAAACCCCCCACCCTACGAGCAGTACTTC
TRBJ2-1 | TRBV18 | . | few | CASSMGENEQFF | TGTGCCAGCTCCATGGGGGAAAATGAGCAGTTCTTC